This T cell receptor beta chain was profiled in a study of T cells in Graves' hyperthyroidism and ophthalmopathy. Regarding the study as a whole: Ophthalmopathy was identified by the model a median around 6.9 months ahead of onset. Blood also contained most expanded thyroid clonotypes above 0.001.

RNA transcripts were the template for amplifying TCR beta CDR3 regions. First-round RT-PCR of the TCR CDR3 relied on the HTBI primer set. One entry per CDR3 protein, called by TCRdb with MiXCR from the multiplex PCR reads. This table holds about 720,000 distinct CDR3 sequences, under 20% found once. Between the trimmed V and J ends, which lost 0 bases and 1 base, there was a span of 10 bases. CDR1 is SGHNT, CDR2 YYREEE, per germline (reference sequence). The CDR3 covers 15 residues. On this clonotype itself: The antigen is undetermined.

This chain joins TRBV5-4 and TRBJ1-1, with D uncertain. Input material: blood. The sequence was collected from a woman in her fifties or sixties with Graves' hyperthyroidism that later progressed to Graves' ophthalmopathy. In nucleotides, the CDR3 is TGTGCCAGCAGCTTGGTGGACCGGACGAACACTGAAGCTTTCTTT. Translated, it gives CASSLVDRTNTEAFF.